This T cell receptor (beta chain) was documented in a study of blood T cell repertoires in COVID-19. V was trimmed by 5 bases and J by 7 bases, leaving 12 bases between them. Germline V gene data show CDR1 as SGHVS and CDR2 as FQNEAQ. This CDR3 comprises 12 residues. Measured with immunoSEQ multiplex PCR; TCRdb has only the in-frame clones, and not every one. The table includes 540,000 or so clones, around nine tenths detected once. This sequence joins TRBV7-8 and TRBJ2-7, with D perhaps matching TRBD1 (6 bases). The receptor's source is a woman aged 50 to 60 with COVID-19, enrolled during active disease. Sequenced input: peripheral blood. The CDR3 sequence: CASSPIQGEQYF. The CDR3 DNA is TGTGCCAGCAGCCCTATACAGGGAGAGCAGTACTTC.